These 13 T cell receptor beta chains were all obtained from the same sample, sequenced in a study of cytomegalovirus exposure and HLA in healthy donors. The primer mix had 60 Vbeta and 13 Jbeta primers. Profiled with immunoSEQ multiplex PCR; TCRdb holds only in-frame clones, not every one. There are around 110,000 clones in the sample; 70% to 80% occur only once, and around 4.5% lies in the top ten. The material sequenced was PBMCs. The receptors derive from a man in his thirties or forties in good health and CMV-seropositive.

In this sample, this clone turned up once. The chain is built from TRBV11-2 and TRBJ2-2; 7 positions agree with TRBD1. The germline gives CDR1 SGHAT, CDR2 FQNNGV. The CDR3 consists of 14 residues. Trimming at V came to 4 bases and at J to 6 bases, leaving 5 bases not matched to a gene. CDR3 loop: CASSSRGMAGELFF. For the CDR3, the DNA is TGTGCCAGCAGCTCCAGGGGGATGGCCGGGGAGCTGTTTTTT.

J is TRBJ2-5 and V is TRBV11-3; TRBD1 matches at 8 bases. The J call is in doubt because the DNA end fits TRBJ2-7 better. There are 14 residues in the CDR3. Per the germline V gene, CDR1 is SGHNT and CDR2 is YENEEA. CDR3 in DNA: TGTGCCAGCAGCTTGGGACAGGTCCCTTACGAGCAGTACTTC. It is translated as CASSLGQVPYEQYF.

The rearrangement uses TRBV4-3 and TRBJ2-7, with D maybe TRBD1 (5 bases). In germline, CDR1 is LGHNA, CDR2 YSLEER. V dropped 3 bases and J dropped 0 bases, with 9 bases sitting between them. This CDR3 is built from 14 residues. The CDR3 DNA is TGCGCCAGCAGCCAGCTGGACACCTCCTACGAGCAGTACTTC. Residues: CASSQLDTSYEQYF.

V gene TRBV7-2 combines with J gene TRBJ1-2; no reliable D call. This CDR3 region has 17 residues. Germline CDR1 reads SGHTA; CDR2 reads FQGNSA. The V end lost 2 bases, the J end lost 6 bases, and 22 bases lay between the germline ends. CDR3 DNA: TGTGCCAGCAGCTTAAGGCTAGCGCAAACCCGACGAGATGGCTACACCTTC. It is translated as CASSLRLAQTRRDGYTF.

The chain joins TRBV6-4 to TRBJ1-2; perhaps TRBD1 as D (5 bases). There are 13 residues in the CDR3. V lost 3 bases to trimming and J lost 3 bases, with 8 bases between them. The V gene's germline CDR1 is MRHNA and CDR2 SNTAGT. The CDR3: CASSEGDHYGYTF. CDR3 nucleotide sequence: TGTGCCAGCAGTGAAGGGGATCACTATGGCTACACCTTC.

This chain uses TRBV5-4 with TRBJ1-6, with unresolved D. V was pared by 0 bases and J by 6 bases, with 10 bases between. This CDR3 has 15 amino acids. The V gene's germline CDR1 is SGHNT and CDR2 YYREEE (reference sequence). The CDR3 protein is CASSLDGEGNSPLHF. The CDR3 DNA reads as TGTGCCAGCAGCTTGGACGGGGAAGGTAATTCACCCCTCCACTTT.

This clone was counted a few times. The rearrangement uses TRBV7-2 and TRBJ1-1; maybe TRBD1 (5 bases). In germline, CDR1 is SGHTA, CDR2 FQGNSA. This CDR3 is 15 amino acids long. V was pared by 1 base and J by 5 bases, with 14 bases between. CDR3 region: CASSLGRQGRTEAFF. The CDR3 nucleotides read TGTGCCAGCAGCTTAGGTCGCCAGGGTCGGACTGAAGCTTTCTTT.

This clone has just a few counts. The chain joins TRBV12-5 to TRBJ1-1, with D possibly being TRBD1 (5 bases). V was pared by 5 bases and J by 7 bases, with 14 bases between. The length of the CDR3 is 13 residues. Germline CDR1 and CDR2: LGHNT and FRNRAP. The CDR3 reads CASGPPGVGEAFF. In DNA, the CDR3 is TGTGCTAGTGGTCCTCCGGGGGTCGGTGAAGCTTTCTTT.

The chain is built from TRBV4-2 and TRBJ2-4; D possibly corresponds to TRBD2 (7 bases). V dropped 2 bases and J dropped 0 bases, with 11 bases sitting between them. CDR3 length: 16 amino acids. Germline CDR1 reads LGHNA; CDR2 reads YNFKEQ. CDR3: CASSQTGGLAKNIQYF. The CDR3 DNA sequence: TGTGCCAGCAGCCAAACGGGGGGCCTAGCCAAAAACATTCAGTACTTC.

The rearrangement uses TRBV4-1 and TRBJ2-7; 9 bases line up with TRBD1. With V trimmed by 4 bases and J by 0 bases, 4 bases remained unmatched. Germline CDR1 and CDR2: MGHRA and YSYEKL. This CDR3 is built from 15 residues. CDR3 sequence: CASSPRDRDSYEQYF. The CDR3 bases are TGCGCCAGCAGCCCTCGGGACAGGGACTCCTACGAGCAGTACTTC.

The chain recombines TRBV9 with TRBJ2-7; TRBD2 is a possible D gene (6 bases). Germline assignment: CDR1 SGDLS and CDR2 YYNGEE. V was trimmed by 0 bases and J by 3 bases, leaving 13 bases between them. The CDR3 covers 15 residues. The CDR3 is CASSVAASENYEQYF. In DNA, the CDR3 is TGTGCCAGCAGCGTAGCCGCTAGCGAGAACTACGAGCAGTACTTC.

The chain links TRBV15 to TRBJ2-7, with 8 bases that match TRBD1. Germline V gives CDR1 LNHNV, CDR2 YYDKDF (reference sequence). CDR3 length equals 15 residues. With 3 bases clipped from V and 5 bases from J, the junction kept 9 bases outside the gene matches. CDR3 residues: CATSRDRDRLHEQYF. The CDR3 DNA follows: TGTGCCACCAGCAGGGACCGGGACAGGCTCCACGAGCAGTACTTC.

V gene TRBV7-2 combines with J gene TRBJ2-5, with 8 positions matching TRBD2. The J call is doubtful: the DNA matches TRBJ2-7 better. The germline CDR1 and CDR2 sequences are SGHTA and FQGNSA. There are 15 residues in the CDR3. The CDR3 here is CASSLGGGNPYEQYF. The CDR3 coding sequence is TGTGCCAGCAGCTTAGGCGGGGGGAACCCCTACGAGCAGTACTTC.